These 32 T cell receptor beta chains originate from one sample sequenced in a study of read filtering for tumor transcriptome and immune sequencing. Molecular barcoded adaptors covering alpha/delta and beta/gamma chains were used on approximately 400 ng RNA. TCRdb ran MiXCR on the reads and lists one entry per CDR3 protein. The data contain around 25,000 distinct CDR3 sequences, roughly 23% of them seen just once; the ten biggest clones take up around 46%. The source material was a population of CD138-negative cells sorted from bone marrow. These receptors were collected from a donor aged 40 or over with multiple myeloma.

As for this clonotype: This is likely a read error, given that the CDR3 carries no conserved phenylalanine or tryptophan at its end. V usage is TRBV6-1 and J usage is TRBJ1-4, with a weak D call TRBD1 (6 bases). CDR3 size: 13 residues. Trimming removed 6 bases from V and 8 bases from J, with 13 bases in between. Germline CDR1 MNHNS, CDR2 SASEGT. Here the CDR3 DNA reads TGTGCCAGCAGGAGGGGGTTGGAAGAAAAACTGTTTCTT. This encodes CASRRGLEEKLFL.

Notes on this clonotype: No conserved phenylalanine or tryptophan is present at the end of the CDR3, so a read error is the likely explanation. The rearrangement links TRBV24-1 to TRBJ2-2; D is uncertain. V was shortened by 9 bases and J by 4 bases, with 11 bases between the two germline ends. Germline values: CDR1 KGHDR, CDR2 SFDVKD. This CDR3 comprises 13 residues. CDR3 amino acids: CATFGPGTGELFS. In DNA form, the CDR3 reads TGTGCCACCTTCGGACCGGGCACCGGGGAGCTGTTTTCT.

J is TRBJ2-7 and V is TRBV21-1. TRBV21-1 counts as a pseudogene. The CDR3 totals 12 residues. The CDR3, as DNA: TGTGCCAGCAGCAATGGGGTTAACGAGCAGTACTTC. Protein product: CASSNGVNEQYF.

This clonotype occurred many times. This chain connects TRBV20-1 to TRBJ2-2, with D possibly being TRBD2 (7 bases). This CDR3 region has 13 residues. Germline lookup yields CDR1 DFQATT and CDR2 SNEGSKA (reference sequence). V lost 6 bases to trimming and J lost 7 bases, with 15 bases between them. In DNA form, the CDR3 reads TGCAGTGCCGCGTGGGGGGGCGGCGGGGAGCTGTTTTTT. As protein: CSAAWGGGGELFF.

Comment on this clonotype: A much larger clone is a single base away; this may be a read error. The V gene is TRBV29-1, the J gene TRBJ2-2, with TRBD1 matching over 7 bases. The germline V gene encodes CDR1 SQVTM and CDR2 ANQGSEA. The CDR3 loop spans 12 amino acids. In DNA, the CDR3 is TGCGGCGGCACCACAGGGGCCGGGGAGCTGTTTTTT. It encodes CGGTTGAGELFF.

This chain links TRBV28 with TRBJ2-1; a possible D gene is TRBD2 (6 bases). V lost 2 bases to trimming and J lost 7 bases, with 9 bases between them. The germline gives CDR1 MDHEN, CDR2 SYDVKM. The CDR3 is 13 amino acids. The CDR3 sequence is CASSLLLANEQFF. CDR3 nucleotide sequence: TGTGCCAGCAGTTTACTGCTAGCGAATGAGCAGTTCTTC.

Notes on this clonotype: No DNA is shown, since the ends of the CDR3 on it are uncertain; the CDR3 is the one TCRdb lists. This rearrangement joins TRBV7-9 to TRBJ1-2; TRBD1 is the table's D call and was not checked against the DNA. The germline CDR1 and CDR2 sequences are SEHNR and FQNEAQ (reference sequence). The CDR3 is made up of 14 amino acids, end residues included. The CDR3 protein is CASRSEAQYFGYTF.

In this sample, this clonotype turned up many times. The J gene is TRBJ2-2, the V gene TRBV15; D gene ambiguous. This CDR3 region has 15 residues. V lost 2 bases and J lost 7, with 14 bases in between. Germline V gene sequence: CDR1 LNHNV, CDR2 YYDKDF (reference sequence). This CDR3 reads CATSRTFQPNGELFF. The CDR3 nucleotides read TGTGCCACCAGCAGAACATTTCAGCCCAACGGGGAGCTGTTTTTT.

Many counts were recorded for this clonotype. The chain joins TRBV5-1 to TRBJ1-1; the D gene is possibly TRBD1 (5 bases). CDR1 is SGHRS and CDR2 is YFSETQ in the germline V gene. There are 12 residues in the CDR3. The germline V and J ends were trimmed by 4 bases and 6 bases, with 10 bases remaining between them. CDR3 nucleotide sequence: TGCGCCAGCAGCCCAGGGAGCCCTGAAGCTTTCTTT. Translated, it gives CASSPGSPEAFF.

Many counts were recorded for this clonotype. The chain carries TRBV28 and TRBJ1-1; tentative D call: TRBD1 (6 bases). This CDR3 contains 13 residues. The V and J ends lost 6 bases and 0 bases respectively, with 8 bases between them. In germline, CDR1 is MDHEN, CDR2 SYDVKM. As DNA, the CDR3 is TGTGCCAGCAGGGCAGGGGTGAACACTGAAGCTTTCTTT. Its translation is CASRAGVNTEAFF.

The chain has TRBV5-6 and TRBJ2-5, with D maybe TRBD1 (6 bases). Germline V gene lookup returns CDR1 SGHDT and CDR2 YYEEEE. The ends were cut back, 2 bases at V and 2 bases at J, with 13 bases in the middle. This CDR3 region has 15 residues. The CDR3 nucleotides are TGTGCCAGCAGCTTTCCCCGACAGGCGCAAGAGACCCAGTACTTC. Protein sequence: CASSFPRQAQETQYF. The full variable domain, with the rest looked up from reference TRBV5-6 and TRBJ2-5, is DAGVTQSPTHLIKTRGQQVTLRCSPKSGHDTVSWYQQALGQGPQFIFQYYEEEERQRGNFPDRFSGHQFPNYSSELNVNALLLGDSALYLCASSFPRQAQETQYFGPGTRLLVL.

This clonotype has ten or more counts. The rearrangement links TRBV3-1 to TRBJ2-5; D gene ambiguous. The germline V gene encodes CDR1 LGHDT and CDR2 YNNKEL (reference sequence). Deletions cut 2 bases from V and 4 bases from J, with 11 bases between. This CDR3 region has 14 residues. In DNA form, the CDR3 reads TGTGCCAGCAGCCAAAACAGCGCCCTAGAGACCCAGTACTTC. Translating it yields CASSQNSALETQYF.

The chain links TRBV7-8 to TRBJ2-3; D is uncertain. Trimming took off 5 bases at V and 2 bases at J, with 2 bases between the two ends. The germline V gene has CDR1 SGHVS and CDR2 FQNEAQ. This CDR3 region has 11 residues. CDR3 loop: CASSVTDTQYF. CDR3 bases: TGTGCCAGCAGCGTCACAGATACGCAGTATTTT. Drawing the rest from reference TRBV7-8 and TRBJ2-3, the complete variable domain is GAGVSQSPRYKVAKRGQDVALRCDPISGHVSLFWYQQALGQGPEFLTYFQNEAQLDKSGLPSDRFFAERPEGSVSTLKIQRTQQEDSAVYLCASSVTDTQYFGPGTRLTVL.

In its sample, this clonotype was seen many times. This chain joins TRBV6-4 and TRBJ2-3, with D maybe TRBD2 (6 bases). The CDR3 runs to 16 residues. The germline V gene has CDR1 MRHNA and CDR2 SNTAGT. Trimming removed 0 bases at V and 2 bases at J, with 12 bases between. The CDR3 DNA reads as TGTGCCAGCAGTGACTCGAAAGCGGGCGACACAGATACGCAGTATTTT. It yields the protein CASSDSKAGDTDTQYF.

The chain joins TRBV29-1 to TRBJ2-4, with TRBD1 matching 9 bases. Germline V gives CDR1 SQVTM, CDR2 ANQGSEA. Trimming at V came to 4 bases and at J to 7 bases, leaving 8 bases not matched to a gene. There are 14 residues in the CDR3. CDR3 amino acids: CSVGTGQGMNIQYF. CDR3 sequence (DNA): TGCAGCGTTGGGACCGGACAGGGGATGAACATTCAGTACTTC.

This clonotype was detected many times. The V gene is TRBV2, the J gene TRBJ2-7; D not certain. The CDR3 totals 11 residues. With 6 bases removed from V and 0 bases from J, the gap between germline ends came to 3 bases. Germline values: CDR1 SNHLY, CDR2 FYNNEI. CDR3 sequence: CASRYSYEQYF. The CDR3 bases are TGTGCCAGCAGGTACTCCTACGAGCAGTACTTC.

This clonotype was observed at least ten times. This chain uses TRBV19 with TRBJ2-1; 11 nucleotides line up with TRBD2. Trimming at V came to 9 bases and at J to 4 bases, leaving 11 bases not matched to a gene. The CDR3 has 16 residues. Germline CDR1 is LNHDA and CDR2 is SQIVND (reference sequence). In DNA form, the CDR3 reads TGTGCCAGCAAGTCTAGCGGGGGGCTGAAATACAATGAGCAGTTCTTC. Translation: CASKSSGGLKYNEQFF.

The chain has TRBV7-9 and TRBJ1-3; the D is unclear. CDR1 is SEHNR, CDR2 FQNEAQ, per germline (reference sequence). With 0 bases removed from V and 1 base from J, the gap between germline ends came to 4 bases. CDR3 length: 14 residues. Here the CDR3 DNA reads TGTGCCAGCAGCTTAGCTGGTTCTGGAAACACCATATATTTT. The encoded protein is CASSLAGSGNTIYF.

Concerning this clonotype itself: A much larger clone lies one base from this, so it may be a read error. The genes are TRBV3-1 and TRBJ1-1; D ambiguous. The V and J ends lost 7 bases and 0 bases respectively, with 12 bases between them. CDR1 is LGHDT and CDR2 is YNNKEL in the germline V gene (reference sequence). The CDR3 has 14 amino acids. The CDR3 here is CASTLDDLNTEAFF. Here the CDR3 DNA reads TGTGCCAGCACTCTAGACGACTTGAACACTGAAGCTTTCTTT.

Regarding this clonotype: A junction boundary mismatches the germline segment, possibly from a read error. V usage is TRBV5-6 and J usage is TRBJ2-2, with 12 bases aligning to TRBD2. Germline V gene sequence: CDR1 SGHDT, CDR2 YYEEEE. The CDR3 covers 15 residues. Here the CDR3 DNA reads TGTGCCAGCGGCTTGACTAGCGGGGGTGGCGGGGAGCTGTTTTTT. It encodes CASGLTSGGGGELFF.

This clonotype came up once. An end of the junction does not agree with germline; a read error may underlie this. The V and J genes are TRBV14 and TRBJ1-5; unclear D gene. The V gene's germline CDR1 is SGHDN and CDR2 FVKESK. The CDR3 runs to 13 residues. In nucleotides, the CDR3 is TGTGCCAGCAGCCAAGGGCCAGATCAGCCCCAGCACTTT. Translating it yields CASSQGPDQPQHF. The whole variable domain, remainder taken from reference TRBV14 and TRBJ1-5, is EAGVTQFPSHSVIEKGQTVTLRCDPISGHDNLYWYRRVMGKEIKFLLHFVKESKQDESGMPNNRFLAERTGGTYSTLKVQPAELEDSGVYFCASSQGPDQPQHFGDGTRLSIL.

This clonotype was recorded at least ten times. CDR3 protein: CASSDRTSATGELFF. For the CDR3, the DNA is TGTGCCAGCAGTGATAGGACTAGCGCCACCGGGGAGCTGTTTTTT. The chain couples TRBV25-1 to TRBJ2-2; 9 bases align to TRBD2. The CDR3 spans 15 residues. Trimming removed 3 bases from V and 4 bases from J; junction bases left unmatched: 3. The germline V gene has CDR1 MGHDK and CDR2 SYGVNS.

This clonotype was seen many times. The rearrangement links TRBV5-1 to TRBJ2-7; the match to TRBD1 covers 8 bases. CDR1 and CDR2 (germline): SGHRS, YFSETQ. The V and J ends lost 5 bases and 3 bases, in that order; junction bases with no gene match: 4. The CDR3 extends over 13 amino acids. The CDR3 reads CASSPDRVYEQYF. The CDR3 coding sequence is TGCGCCAGCAGTCCGGACAGGGTCTACGAGCAGTACTTC.

Regarding this clonotype: Since a much larger clone is just one base distant, this may be a read error. The rearrangement uses TRBV20-1 and TRBJ2-5; perhaps TRBD1 as D (5 bases). Germline V lookup: CDR1 DFQATT, CDR2 SNEGSKA (reference sequence). The CDR3 totals 13 residues. DNA for the CDR3: TGCAGTGCTACAGATATAGGACAAGAGACCCTGTACTTC. Translating it yields CSATDIGQETLYF.

In this sample, this clonotype turned up once. This may be a read error: a much more frequent sequence differs by one nucleotide. This rearrangement joins TRBV19 to TRBJ1-5, with D perhaps TRBD1 (6 bases). Germline CDR1 LNHDA, CDR2 SQIVND (reference sequence). This CDR3 is built from 17 residues. The chain's CDR3 is CASSILPQVTGNQPRHF. The CDR3 DNA reads as TGTGCCAGTAGTATTTTGCCCCAGGTCACAGGGAATCAGCCCCGGCATTTT.

This clonotype was seen a few times. The V call is TRBV10-1, the J call TRBJ2-3, with 8 bases fitting TRBD1. J lost 2 bases, V lost 6 bases, and 7 bases had no gene match. CDR3 length: 15 amino acids. In germline, CDR1 is WNHNN, CDR2 SYGVQD (reference sequence). DNA for the CDR3: TGCGCCAGCAGCCAGACAGGGGCCTTCACAGATACGCAGTATTTT. Its translation: CASSQTGAFTDTQYF.

For this clonotype: This likely reflects a read error, since a far larger clone is one base away. The rearrangement links TRBV6-5 to TRBJ2-7, with 8 bases fitting TRBD1. CDR3 size: 13 residues. CDR1 MNHEY and CDR2 SVGAGI come from the germline V gene. CDR3 amino acids: CAISYDRGTEQYF. The DNA of the CDR3 is TGTGCCATCAGTTACGACAGGGGAACGGAGCAGTACTTC.

This clonotype was counted ten times or more. This chain joins TRBV29-1 and TRBJ2-2; 8 nucleotides align to TRBD1. V lost 6 bases and J lost 9; bases outside the gene matches: 12. This CDR3 has 14 amino acids. Germline V gives CDR1 SQVTM, CDR2 ANQGSEA. Here the CDR3 reads CSVKQGGEGRELFF. CDR3 in DNA: TGCAGCGTCAAACAGGGGGGCGAAGGAAGGGAGCTGTTTTTT.

Details on this clonotype: A much larger clone is a single base away; this may be a read error. CDR3 nucleotide sequence: TGTGCCAGCATCCCGGGTTTCGGGGGCTTAGGCACCGGGGAGCTGTTTTTT. Protein: CASIPGFGGLGTGELFF. V gene TRBV28 combines with J gene TRBJ2-2; D is possibly TRBD1 or TRBD2 (6 bases each). The CDR3 is 17 residues long. Trimming removed 7 bases from V and 4 bases from J, with 22 bases in between. Germline-derived CDR1 and CDR2 are MDHEN and SYDVKM.

Many counts were recorded for this clonotype. The rearrangement uses TRBV10-3 and TRBJ2-2; tentative D call: TRBD1 (6 bases). The CDR3 totals 13 residues. Looked up from germline, CDR1 is ENHRY and CDR2 is SYGVKD. The ends were cut back, 10 bases at V and 2 bases at J, with 11 bases in the middle. The CDR3 sequence is CATWDTNTGELFF. The CDR3 nucleotides are TGTGCCACATGGGACACCAACACCGGGGAGCTGTTTTTT.

On this clonotype itself: With a much larger clone just one base away, this may be a read error. The chain joins TRBV6-1 to TRBJ1-4; D unresolved. V was shortened by 3 bases and J by 8 bases, with 13 bases between the two germline ends. Germline V CDR1 and CDR2: MNHNS, SASEGT. The CDR3 length is 14 residues. CDR3 protein: CASSDDLGNEKLFF. The CDR3 DNA reads TGTGCCAGCAGTGACGATCTGGGCAACGAAAAACTGTTTTTT.

This clonotype was detected many times. The chain employs TRBV5-1 and TRBJ2-7, with no clear D. CDR3 length: 14 residues. With 4 bases removed from V and 2 bases from J, the gap between germline ends came to 13 bases. Per the germline V gene, CDR1 is SGHRS and CDR2 is YFSETQ. CDR3 bases: TGCGCCAGCAGCGAAGGACCGTCGCCCTACGAGCAGTACTTC. It codes for CASSEGPSPYEQYF.